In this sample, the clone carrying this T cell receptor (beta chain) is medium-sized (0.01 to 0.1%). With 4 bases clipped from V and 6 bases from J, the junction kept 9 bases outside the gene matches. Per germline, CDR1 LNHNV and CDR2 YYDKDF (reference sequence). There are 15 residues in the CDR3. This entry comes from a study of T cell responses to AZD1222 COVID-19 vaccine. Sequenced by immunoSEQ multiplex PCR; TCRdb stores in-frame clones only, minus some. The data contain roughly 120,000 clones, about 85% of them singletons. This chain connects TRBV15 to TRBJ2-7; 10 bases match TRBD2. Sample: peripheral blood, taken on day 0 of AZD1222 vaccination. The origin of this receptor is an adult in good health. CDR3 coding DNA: TGTGCCACCAGCAACCGGCTAGCGGGAGTTCGCGAGCAGTACTTC. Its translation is CATSNRLAGVREQYF.